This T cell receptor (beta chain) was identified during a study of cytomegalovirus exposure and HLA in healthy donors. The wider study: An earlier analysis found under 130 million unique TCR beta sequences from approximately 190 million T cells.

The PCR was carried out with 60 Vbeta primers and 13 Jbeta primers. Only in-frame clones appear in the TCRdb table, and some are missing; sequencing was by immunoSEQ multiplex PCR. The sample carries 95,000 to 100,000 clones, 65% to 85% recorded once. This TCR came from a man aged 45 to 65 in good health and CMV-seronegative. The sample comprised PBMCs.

In DNA form, the CDR3 reads TGTGCCAGCAGGGCAGGGGGTAGCTCTGGAAACACCATATATTTT. Its protein is CASRAGGSSGNTIYF. This chain links TRBV6-5 with TRBJ1-3; 7 nucleotides agree with TRBD1. The CDR3 extends over 15 amino acids. CDR1 and CDR2 (germline): MNHEY, SVGAGI. Trimming cost V 6 bases and J 0 bases; bases outside gene matches: 5.